Presented here are 17 T cell receptor beta chains from one specimen sequenced in a study of T cell changes during pregnancy in multiple sclerosis. Sequencing used immunoSEQ multiplex PCR; TCRdb keeps in-frame clones, though not all of them. The table records approximately 54,000 clones, 91% of them present only once. Sequences were derived from peripheral blood, sampled after pregnancy. Receptors originate from a female donor in good health, enrolled as a control in a pregnancy study.

The V call is TRBV7-2, the J call TRBJ2-5; maybe TRBD2 (6 bases). The germline gives CDR1 SGHTA, CDR2 FQGNSA. The CDR3 runs to 15 residues. V was trimmed by 5 bases and J by 5 bases, leaving 18 bases between them. CDR3 in amino acids: CASSLGDSRTETQYF. The CDR3 region has the DNA TGTGCCAGCAGCCTCGGGGACTCCCGTACGGAGACCCAGTACTTC.

V gene TRBV28 combines with J gene TRBJ1-4; D might be TRBD1 (5 bases). Germline lookup yields CDR1 MDHEN and CDR2 SYDVKM. This CDR3 is built from 15 residues. Trimming cost V 5 bases and J 0 bases, with 10 bases left between them. The CDR3 spells CASSVQGATNEKLFF. The CDR3 DNA reads TGTGCCAGCAGTGTGCAGGGCGCAACTAATGAAAAACTGTTTTTT. Using reference TRBV28 and TRBJ1-4 for the parts outside the CDR3, the full variable domain is DVKVTQSSRYLVKRTGEKVFLECVQDMDHENMFWYRQDPGLGLRLIYFSYDVKMKEKGDIPEGYSVSREKKERFSLILESASTNQTSMYLCASSVQGATNEKLFFGSGTQLSVL.

The gene calls are TRBV7-2 and TRBJ2-3; 7 bases match TRBD2. Germline V gene data show CDR1 as SGHTA and CDR2 as FQGNSA. The CDR3 is 15 amino acids. The junction had 7 bases not matched to a gene; V was cut back by 5 bases and J by 2 bases. The CDR3 spells CASSDPSGYTDTQYF. CDR3 nucleotides: TGTGCCAGCAGCGACCCTAGCGGATACACAGATACGCAGTATTTT.

This chain links TRBV2 with TRBJ1-6; D is possibly TRBD1 (6 bases). The germline gives CDR1 SNHLY, CDR2 FYNNEI. The V end lost 5 bases, the J end lost 3 bases, and 14 bases lay between the germline ends. The CDR3 extends over 16 amino acids. The CDR3 region has the DNA TGTGCCAGCAGTCCGGATCGAGGGGGCTATAATTCACCCCTCCACTTT. Translating it yields CASSPDRGGYNSPLHF.

The rearrangement joins TRBV7-8 to TRBJ1-1; possible D gene TRBD1, 5 bases. Trimming removed 2 bases from V and 4 bases from J, with 14 bases in between. From germline, CDR1 is SGHVS and CDR2 FQNEAQ. This CDR3 has 15 residues. CDR3 residues: CASSLNYGGVTEAFF. CDR3 nucleotides: TGTGCCAGCAGCTTAAATTACGGGGGGGTCACTGAAGCTTTCTTT.

The chain is built from TRBV18 and TRBJ1-2, with 7 bases aligning to TRBD1. This CDR3 comprises 16 residues. Per the germline V gene, CDR1 is KGHSH and CDR2 is LQKENI. J lost 5 bases, V lost 3 bases, and 12 bases had no gene match. CDR3 amino acids: CASSPGRQGTGYGYTF. The DNA of the CDR3 is TGTGCCAGCTCACCGGGACGACAGGGAACGGGATATGGCTACACCTTC. The full variable domain, in which reference TRBV18 and TRBJ1-2 provide the parts outside the CDR3, is NAGVMQNPRHLVRRRGQEARLRCSPMKGHSHVYWYRQLPEEGLKFMVYLQKENIIDESGMPKERFSAEFPKEGPSILRIQQVVRGDSAAYFCASSPGRQGTGYGYTFGSGTRLTVV.

This chain links TRBV6-1 with TRBJ2-2, with 9 bases fitting TRBD1. The V and J ends lost 1 base and 7 bases, in that order; junction bases with no gene match: 4. Germline CDR1 is MNHNS and CDR2 is SASEGT. The CDR3 totals 15 residues. The CDR3 protein is CASSEGDREIGELFF. The CDR3 coding sequence is TGTGCCAGCAGTGAAGGGGACAGGGAGATCGGGGAGCTGTTTTTT.

This clone was observed a few times. The chain employs TRBV7-9 and TRBJ2-7, with 7 bases matching TRBD1. CDR3 length equals 13 residues. The germline V gene has CDR1 SEHNR and CDR2 FQNEAQ (reference sequence). V lost 0 bases and J lost 6; bases outside the gene matches: 2. In DNA, the CDR3 is TGTGCCAGCAGCTTAGCCGGGACAGCCGAGCAGTACTTC. It yields the protein CASSLAGTAEQYF.

The rearrangement links TRBV15 to TRBJ1-5; 7 bases map to TRBD1. Germline V lookup: CDR1 LNHNV, CDR2 YYDKDF (reference sequence). This CDR3 comprises 14 residues. The ends lost 4 bases at V and 7 bases at J; junction bases unmatched: 7. The CDR3, as DNA: TGTGCCACCAGCACGACAGGGAGTTACCAGCCCCAGCATTTT. Translating it yields CATSTTGSYQPQHF.

The chain links TRBV11-2 to TRBJ1-1; tentatively, D is TRBD1 (6 bases). V was trimmed by 5 bases and J by 1 base, leaving 8 bases between them. The CDR3 spans 13 residues. Germline-derived CDR1 and CDR2 are SGHAT and FQNNGV. This CDR3 is CASSQQGNTEAFF. The CDR3 region has the DNA TGTGCCAGCAGCCAACAGGGGAACACTGAAGCTTTCTTT.

This sequence joins TRBV29-1 and TRBJ1-1; tentatively, D is TRBD1 (5 bases). Germline CDR1 reads SQVTM; CDR2 reads ANQGSEA. Trimming removed 3 bases at V and 7 bases at J, with 18 bases between. CDR3 length: 14 amino acids. The chain's CDR3 is CSVEAPGFGVEAFF. In DNA, the CDR3 is TGCAGCGTTGAGGCGCCAGGGTTTGGGGTTGAAGCTTTCTTT.

V usage is TRBV2 and J usage is TRBJ1-2; D call uncertain. The CDR3 totals 13 residues. The germline V and J ends were trimmed by 10 bases and 9 bases, with 21 bases remaining between them. Per the germline V gene, CDR1 is SNHLY and CDR2 is FYNNEI. The CDR3, as DNA: TGTGCCACCCTTTTAGAGACTCCCGGTAGCTACACCTTC. Its translation: CATLLETPGSYTF.

The genes are TRBV14 and TRBJ2-7, with D uncertain. This CDR3 has 12 residues. CDR1 and CDR2 (germline): SGHDN, FVKESK. The germline V and J ends were trimmed by 5 bases and 7 bases, with 12 bases remaining between them. The CDR3 loop is CASSSPAREQYF. CDR3 nucleotide sequence: TGTGCCAGCAGCTCGCCCGCGAGGGAGCAGTACTTC.

The chain joins TRBV19 to TRBJ1-2; the D gene is possibly TRBD1 (5 bases). V lost 2 bases to trimming and J lost 8 bases, with 15 bases between them. CDR3 length equals 14 residues. Germline V lookup: CDR1 LNHDA, CDR2 SQIVND (reference sequence). The CDR3 DNA follows: TGTGCCAGTAGTATAAGGGGAATATCGGACGGCTACACCTTC. Amino acid sequence: CASSIRGISDGYTF.

The chain has TRBV7-6 and TRBJ2-7; 7 bases line up with TRBD1. CDR3 length: 15 residues. With 4 bases clipped from V and 0 bases from J, the junction kept 6 bases outside the gene matches. The germline V gene has CDR1 SGHVS and CDR2 FNYEAQ. The chain's CDR3 is CASSSAGTVSYEQYF. Written as DNA, the CDR3 is TGTGCCAGCAGCTCTGCCGGGACAGTCTCCTACGAGCAGTACTTC. The entire variable domain, with the rest obtained from reference TRBV7-6 and TRBJ2-7, is as follows: GAGVSQSPRYKVTKRGQDVALRCDPISGHVSLYWYRQALGQGPEFLTYFNYEAQQDKSGLPNDRFSAERPEGSISTLTIQRTEQRDSAMYRCASSSAGTVSYEQYFGPGTRLTVT.

This clone was counted a single time. CDR3 nucleotide sequence: TGTGCCAGCAGTTTATGGCTCAGTCCTAACTATGGCTACACCTTC. It is translated as CASSLWLSPNYGYTF. V usage is TRBV28 and J usage is TRBJ1-2; D call uncertain. The CDR3 runs 15 residues. Between the trimmed V and J ends, which lost 0 bases and 0 bases, there was a span of 8 bases. Germline CDR1 and CDR2: MDHEN and SYDVKM.

V usage is TRBV2 and J usage is TRBJ2-2; perhaps TRBD2 as D (6 bases). Trimming removed 7 bases at V and 7 bases at J, with 16 bases between. Germline V gene sequence: CDR1 SNHLY, CDR2 FYNNEI. The CDR3 has 14 amino acids. CDR3 in amino acids: CASKPDGGIGELFF. The CDR3 DNA reads as TGTGCCAGCAAGCCGGACGGGGGTATCGGGGAGCTGTTTTTT. The full variable domain, its missing parts supplied by reference TRBV2 and TRBJ2-2, is EPEVTQTPSHQVTQMGQEVILRCVPISNHLYFYWYRQILGQKVEFLVSFYNNEISEKSEIFDDQFSVERPDGSNFTLKIRSTKLEDSAMYFCASKPDGGIGELFFGEGSRLTVL.